This TCR beta chain was observed in a study of OX40 agonist ivuxolimab in advanced cancers. Across the whole study: Ivuxolimab was administered intravenously to patients at 0.01 to 10 mg/kg every 2 weeks. Cohort: around 83% men, mean age about 60, aged about 20 to 85.

Libraries were prepared by immunoSEQ multiplex PCR; TCRdb keeps only in-frame clonotypes and omits some of them. This repertoire shows about 74,000 clones, under 95% found once; its top ten account for less than 6%. The CDR3 extends over 14 amino acids. Per germline, CDR1 MNHEY and CDR2 SVGAGI. Trimming took 4 bases from V and 4 from J; bases not matched to a gene: 4. The sequencing used CD4+ or CD8+ T cells sorted from blood, collected in a trial of the OX40 agonist ivuxolimab. This sequence was found in an adult with an advanced solid tumor such as melanoma, head and neck, liver or kidney cancer. The rearrangement joins TRBV6-5 to TRBJ1-5, with 7 bases aligning to TRBD1. The CDR3 bases are TGTGCCAGCAGTTCGGGACAGCCTAATCAGCCCCAGCATTTT. Its translation is CASSSGQPNQPQHF.